Sequencing of this T cell receptor (beta chain) was carried out in a study of cytomegalovirus exposure and HLA in healthy donors. Study-level results: Cytomegalovirus status, reportedly, was diagnosed with high specificity and sensitivity by the classifier.

Healthy bone marrow donors formed the donor group. Nominally healthy donors were sampled, though unrecorded immune exposures were likely. Germline trimming cut 6 bases from V and 3 bases from J; bases unmatched to any gene: 11. Per germline, CDR1 LNHDA and CDR2 SQIVND (reference sequence). The CDR3 contains 17 residues. It was with 60 Vbeta and 13 Jbeta primers that the PCR ran. Profiling relied on immunoSEQ multiplex PCR, and the TCRdb table lists in-frame clones only, not all of them. This table has approximately 150,000 clones, 80% appearing once. In the case of this clone: Its target is not known.

The chain employs TRBV19 and TRBJ2-7; TRBD2 matches at 13 bases. The receptor's source is a woman aged 40 to 49 in good health and CMV-seronegative. Material: PBMCs. This chain's CDR3 is CASRTGGLAGDFYEQYF. The CDR3 bases are TGTGCCAGTAGGACAGGCGGACTAGCGGGAGATTTCTACGAGCAGTACTTC.